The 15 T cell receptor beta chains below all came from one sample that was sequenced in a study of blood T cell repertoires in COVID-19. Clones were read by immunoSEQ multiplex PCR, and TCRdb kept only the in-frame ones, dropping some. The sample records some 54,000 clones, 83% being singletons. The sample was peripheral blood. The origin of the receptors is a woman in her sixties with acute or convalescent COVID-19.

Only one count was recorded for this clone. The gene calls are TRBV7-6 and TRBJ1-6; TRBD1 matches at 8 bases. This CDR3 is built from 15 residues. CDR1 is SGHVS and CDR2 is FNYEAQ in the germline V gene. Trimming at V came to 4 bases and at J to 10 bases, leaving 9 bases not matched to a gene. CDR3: CASSSDRVKGSPLHF. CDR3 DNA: TGTGCCAGCAGCTCGGACAGGGTAAAGGGGTCACCCCTCCACTTT.

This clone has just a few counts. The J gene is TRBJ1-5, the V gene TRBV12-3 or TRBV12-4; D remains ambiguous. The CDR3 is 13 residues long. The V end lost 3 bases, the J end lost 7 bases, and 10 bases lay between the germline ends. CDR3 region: CASSLGGRQPQHF. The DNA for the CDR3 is TGTGCCAGCAGTTTGGGAGGCAGGCAGCCCCAGCATTTT.

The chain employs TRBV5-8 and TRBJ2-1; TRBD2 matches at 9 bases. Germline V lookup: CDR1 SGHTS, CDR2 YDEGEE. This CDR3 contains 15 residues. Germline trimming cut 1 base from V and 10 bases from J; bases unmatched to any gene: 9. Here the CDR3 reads CASSLIVAGEEEQFF. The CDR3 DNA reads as TGTGCCAGCAGCTTGATAGTAGCGGGAGAAGAGGAGCAGTTCTTC.

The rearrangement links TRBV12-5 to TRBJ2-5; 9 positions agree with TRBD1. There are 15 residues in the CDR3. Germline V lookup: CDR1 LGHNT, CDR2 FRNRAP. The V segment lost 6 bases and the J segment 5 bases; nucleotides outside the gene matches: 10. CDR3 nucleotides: TGTGCTAGTGGCCAGCTACAGGGGGCGTTGGAGACCCAGTACTTC. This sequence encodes CASGQLQGALETQYF.

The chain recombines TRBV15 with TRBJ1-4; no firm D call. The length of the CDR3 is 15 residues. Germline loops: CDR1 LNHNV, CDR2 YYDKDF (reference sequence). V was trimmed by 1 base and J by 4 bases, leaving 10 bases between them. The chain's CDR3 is CATSRAPGSNEKLFF. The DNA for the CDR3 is TGTGCCACCAGCAGAGCTCCGGGGAGTAATGAAAAACTGTTTTTT.

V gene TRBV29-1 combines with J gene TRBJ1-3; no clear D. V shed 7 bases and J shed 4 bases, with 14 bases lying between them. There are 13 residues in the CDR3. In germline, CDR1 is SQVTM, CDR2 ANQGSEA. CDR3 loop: CSAQRLKGNTIYF. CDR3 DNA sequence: TGCAGCGCGCAGAGGCTTAAAGGAAACACCATATATTTT.

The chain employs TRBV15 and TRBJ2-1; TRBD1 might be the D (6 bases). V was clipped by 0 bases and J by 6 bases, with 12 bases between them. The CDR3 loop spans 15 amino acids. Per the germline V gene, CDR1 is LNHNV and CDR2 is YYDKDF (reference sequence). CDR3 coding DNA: TGTGCCACCAGCAGAGATTTGGCAGGGGTCAATGAGCAGTTCTTC. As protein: CATSRDLAGVNEQFF.

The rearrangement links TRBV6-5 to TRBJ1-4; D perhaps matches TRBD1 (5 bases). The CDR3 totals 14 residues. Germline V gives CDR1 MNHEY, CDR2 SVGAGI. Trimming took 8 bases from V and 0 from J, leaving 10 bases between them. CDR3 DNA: TGTGCCAGCTCCCAGGGTGCAACTAATGAAAAACTGTTTTTT. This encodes CASSQGATNEKLFF.

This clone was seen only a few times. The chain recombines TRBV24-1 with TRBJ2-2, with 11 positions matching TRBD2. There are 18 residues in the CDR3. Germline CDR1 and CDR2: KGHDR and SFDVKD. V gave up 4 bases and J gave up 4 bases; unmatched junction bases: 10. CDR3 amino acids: CATSEHGTSGYSTGELFF. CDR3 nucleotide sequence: TGTGCCACCAGTGAACACGGGACTAGCGGATATTCCACCGGGGAGCTGTTTTTT.

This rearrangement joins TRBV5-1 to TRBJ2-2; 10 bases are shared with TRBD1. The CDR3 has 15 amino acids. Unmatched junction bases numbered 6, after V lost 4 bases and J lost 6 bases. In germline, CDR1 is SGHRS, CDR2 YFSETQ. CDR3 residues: CASSRDRGRSGELFF. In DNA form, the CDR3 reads TGCGCCAGCAGCCGGGACAGGGGTCGGTCCGGGGAGCTGTTTTTT.

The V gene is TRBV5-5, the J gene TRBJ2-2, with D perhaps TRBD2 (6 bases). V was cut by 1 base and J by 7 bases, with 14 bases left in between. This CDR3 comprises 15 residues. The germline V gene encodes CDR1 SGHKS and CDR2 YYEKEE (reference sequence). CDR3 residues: CASSLKEGSYGELFF. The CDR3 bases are TGTGCCAGCAGCTTGAAGGAGGGGTCCTACGGGGAGCTGTTTTTT. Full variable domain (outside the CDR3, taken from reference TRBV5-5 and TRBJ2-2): DAGVTQSPTHLIKTRGQQVTLRCSPISGHKSVSWYQQVLGQGPQFIFQYYEKEERGRGNFPDRFSARQFPNYSSELNVNALLLGDSALYLCASSLKEGSYGELFFGEGSRLTVL.

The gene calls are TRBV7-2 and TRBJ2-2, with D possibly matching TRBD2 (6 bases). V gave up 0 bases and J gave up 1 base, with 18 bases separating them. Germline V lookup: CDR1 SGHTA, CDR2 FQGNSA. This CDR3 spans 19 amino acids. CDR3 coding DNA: TGTGCCAGCAGCTTAGCCGTTGTCGGGAGATTCAGGAACACCGGGGAGCTGTTTTTT. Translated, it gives CASSLAVVGRFRNTGELFF.

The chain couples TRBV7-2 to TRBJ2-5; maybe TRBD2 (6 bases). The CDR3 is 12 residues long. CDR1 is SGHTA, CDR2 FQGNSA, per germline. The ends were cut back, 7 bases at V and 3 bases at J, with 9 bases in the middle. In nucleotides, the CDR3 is TGTGCCAGCACCACGGGGGAAGAGACCCAGTACTTC. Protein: CASTTGEETQYF.

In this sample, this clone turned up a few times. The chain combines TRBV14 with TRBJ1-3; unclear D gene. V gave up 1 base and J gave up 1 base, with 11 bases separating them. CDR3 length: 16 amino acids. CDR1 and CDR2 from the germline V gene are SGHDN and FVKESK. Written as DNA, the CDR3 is TGTGCCAGCAGCCAAGTCAATCGGGGATCTGGAAACACCATATATTTT. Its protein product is CASSQVNRGSGNTIYF.

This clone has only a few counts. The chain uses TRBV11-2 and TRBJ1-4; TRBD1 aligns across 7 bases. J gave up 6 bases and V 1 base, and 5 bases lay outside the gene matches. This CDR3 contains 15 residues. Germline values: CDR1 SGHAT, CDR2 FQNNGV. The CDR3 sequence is CASSLVRGRHEKLFF. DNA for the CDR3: TGTGCCAGCAGCTTAGTCAGGGGGAGGCATGAAAAACTGTTTTTT.